The 2 T cell receptor beta chains below were found in one sample sequenced in a study of PD-L1 blockade in urothelial cancer (TCRdb year 2017). The time point tag for this specimen amounts to: peripheral blood 6 weeks after treatment start. Receptor amplification or capture employed the immunoSEQ multiplex PCR assay. In its TCRdb copy, this immuneACCESS table keeps in-frame sequences only and misses some clones. Where compared with another copy, unresolved V genes explain less than half of these, and the others have no known cause. In this sample the table shows around 110,000 clones, roughly 90% of which occur a single time. The ten largest clones represent 3% to 4% of the sample. Here the sequenced sample was PBMCs, taken around atezolizumab (anti-PD-L1) treatment. The receptors were sampled from a man between 60 and 75 years old with urothelial cancer.

The rearrangement links TRBV19 to TRBJ2-5; 9 bases agree with TRBD1. The V and J ends lost 6 bases and 4 bases, in that order; junction bases with no gene match: 6. CDR3 length: 14 amino acids. The germline CDR1 and CDR2 sequences are LNHDA and SQIVND (reference sequence). This CDR3 reads CASSNRGQGETQYF. The CDR3 DNA reads as TGTGCCAGTAGCAACAGGGGGCAGGGAGAGACCCAGTACTTC.

The chain carries TRBV9 and TRBJ2-5, with 9 bases lining up with TRBD2. The CDR3 sequence is 15 residues long. The junction had 3 bases not matched to a gene; V was cut back by 2 bases and J by 1 base. Germline V gene data show CDR1 as SGDLS and CDR2 as YYNGEE. In DNA, the CDR3 is TGTGCCAGCAGCGTCAGCGGGGGGCCCCAAGAGACCCAGTACTTC. Amino acids: CASSVSGGPQETQYF.